This paragraph reports one TCR beta chain. Its antigen is not identified. This CDR3 has 13 amino acids. Germline CDR1 LNHDA, CDR2 SQIVND (reference sequence). V dropped 6 bases and J dropped 6 bases, with 12 bases sitting between them. The sample belongs to a study of OX40 agonist ivuxolimab in advanced cancers. For the study at large: Six ivuxolimab dose levels, 0.01 to 10 mg/kg, were given intravenously every 2 weeks. Study-wide results and caveats: Both blood CD4+ and CD8+ T cells showed clonal growth by week 6 at 0.1 to 3.0 mg/kg. Relatively little clonal expansion, among the lowest observed, appeared in partial responders at 0.1-3.0 mg/kg.

Sequencing was performed with immunoSEQ multiplex PCR; in TCRdb, only in-frame clones are kept and a portion is missing. The profile shows about 97,000 clones, 86% of them singletons. J is TRBJ2-1 and V is TRBV19, with a tentative D call TRBD1 (6 bases). The source of this sequence is an adult with an advanced solid tumor such as melanoma, head and neck, liver or kidney cancer. The specimen was CD4+ or CD8+ T cells sorted from blood, collected in a trial of the OX40 agonist ivuxolimab. CDR3 coding DNA: TGTGCCAGTAGGATGGACAGTAGCAATGAGCAGTTCTTC. Its protein is CASRMDSSNEQFF.